This is a list of T cell receptor beta chains from one sample in a study of response to subunit inactivated influenza vaccine. MiXCR, applied by TCRdb to the RT-PCR reads, yields one record per CDR3 protein. This sample has about 180,000 distinct CDR3 sequences; about 10% occur once, and the top ten carry 9.5% to 13%. Sequenced here: non-naive T cells sorted from PBMCs, sampled on the day of vaccination. These receptors were collected from a man aged 50 to 60 who received an inactivated influenza vaccine. Each CDR3 is given with its conserved first and last residue. A D gene is named only where the DNA matches it firmly. The size field is filled for only some rows; it gives once, few, many or a size class.

clone_size: .
j_call: TRBJ2-5
d_call: TRBD1
v_call: TRBV19
cdr3_nt: TGTGCCAGTAGTAGAGACGGGACAGGGAGGGAGACCCAGTACTTC
cdr3_aa: CASSRDGTGRETQYF

clone_size: .
j_call: TRBJ2-7
d_call: .
v_call: TRBV7-8
cdr3_nt: TGTGCCAGCAGCGCGACCGGACTAACCACCTACGAGCAGTACTTC
cdr3_aa: CASSATGLTTYEQYF

clone_size: .
j_call: TRBJ1-4
d_call: .
v_call: TRBV3-1
cdr3_nt: TGTGCCAGCAGCCAAGATACCAGGAGGGTAGAAAAACTGTTTTTT
cdr3_aa: CASSQDTRRVEKLFF

clone_size: few
j_call: TRBJ2-1
d_call: TRBD2
v_call: TRBV30
cdr3_nt: TGTGCCTGGAGTGTAAGGACTAGCGGGGGCCCCTTGGGGAGTAGGCAGTTCTTC
cdr3_aa: CAWSVRTSGGPLGSRQFF

clone_size: many
j_call: TRBJ1-2
d_call: .
v_call: TRBV7-2
cdr3_nt: TGTGCCAGCAGCGACCGGGACACTTATGGCTACACCTTC
cdr3_aa: CASSDRDTYGYTF

clone_size: few
j_call: TRBJ2-3
d_call: TRBD2
v_call: TRBV20-1
cdr3_nt: TGCAGTGCTAGAGGATTTAGCGGGGGGCGCACAGATACGCAGTATTTT
cdr3_aa: CSARGFSGGRTDTQYF

clone_size: .
j_call: TRBJ2-3
d_call: TRBD2
v_call: TRBV7-8
cdr3_nt: TGTGCCAGCAGCCCGCCGCGGGGGGGCCTGGGTACGCAGTATTTT
cdr3_aa: CASSPPRGGLGTQYF

clone_size: many
j_call: TRBJ1-5
d_call: .
v_call: TRBV2
cdr3_nt: TGTGCCAGCCGGCGACGGGTAAATCAGCCCCAGCATTTT
cdr3_aa: CASRRRVNQPQHF

clone_size: many
j_call: TRBJ2-1
d_call: TRBD2
v_call: TRBV5-1
cdr3_nt: TGCGCCAGCTCCCGTGGGGGGGGTTACGATGAGCAGTTCTTC
cdr3_aa: CASSRGGGYDEQFF

clone_size: .
j_call: TRBJ2-1
d_call: TRBD2
v_call: TRBV4-3
cdr3_nt: TGCGCCAGCAGCCACACTAGCGGGATATTGAATGAGCAGTTCTTC
cdr3_aa: CASSHTSGILNEQFF

clone_size: few
j_call: TRBJ2-2
d_call: .
v_call: TRBV5-1
cdr3_nt: TGCGCCAGCAGCCAGCATTTACAGGGTTCCACCGGGGAGCTGTTTTTT
cdr3_aa: CASSQHLQGSTGELFF

clone_size: .
j_call: TRBJ2-1
d_call: TRBD2
v_call: TRBV30
cdr3_nt: TGTGCCTGGAGGCTCGGGGGGGCCTACAATGAGCAGTTCTTC
cdr3_aa: CAWRLGGAYNEQFF

clone_size: many
j_call: TRBJ2-5
d_call: .
v_call: TRBV7-2
cdr3_nt: TGTGCCAGCAGCTTTCGTGGGTCATTCCAAGAGACCCAGTACTTC
cdr3_aa: CASSFRGSFQETQYF

clone_size: many
j_call: TRBJ2-4
d_call: TRBD1
v_call: TRBV7-2
cdr3_nt: TGTGCCAGCAGCTACACTTGGGACAGCAAAAACATTCAGTACTTC
cdr3_aa: CASSYTWDSKNIQYF

clone_size: many
j_call: TRBJ2-3
d_call: .
v_call: TRBV12-3/TRBV12-4
cdr3_nt: TGTGCCAGCAGTTCGGACAGAAATACGCAGTATTTT
cdr3_aa: CASSSDRNTQYF

clone_size: few
j_call: TRBJ2-5
d_call: TRBD2
v_call: TRBV2
cdr3_nt: TGTGCCAGCCGGGAGGACAAAGTGACCCAGTACTTC
cdr3_aa: CASREDKVTQYF

clone_size: few
j_call: TRBJ2-2
d_call: .
v_call: TRBV20-1
cdr3_nt: TGCAGTGCTAGAGATCTTCGGGAGCAGGTTACCGGGGAGCTGTTTTTT
cdr3_aa: CSARDLREQVTGELFF

clone_size: many
j_call: TRBJ2-3
d_call: TRBD2
v_call: TRBV4-2
cdr3_nt: TGTGCCAGCAGCCAAGATCTCGTCGGGACTAGTCAGTATTTT
cdr3_aa: CASSQDLVGTSQYF

clone_size: many
j_call: TRBJ2-3
d_call: .
v_call: TRBV5-1
cdr3_nt: TGCGCCAGCAGCTTGCCCGCAGATACGCAGTATTTT
cdr3_aa: CASSLPADTQYF

clone_size: many
j_call: TRBJ1-2
d_call: TRBD1
v_call: TRBV12-3/TRBV12-4
cdr3_nt: TGTGCCAGCAGACGTGGGACAGCGGGCTACACCTTC
cdr3_aa: CASRRGTAGYTF

clone_size: many
j_call: TRBJ2-1
d_call: TRBD1
v_call: TRBV7-2
cdr3_nt: TGTGCCAGCAACCTGGGACAGGGGGGCTACAATGAGCAGTTCTTC
cdr3_aa: CASNLGQGGYNEQFF

clone_size: .
j_call: TRBJ2-3
d_call: .
v_call: TRBV20-1
cdr3_nt: TGCAGTGCTTCGCGGACTACCTCTAGCACAGATACGCAGTATTTT
cdr3_aa: CSASRTTSSTDTQYF

clone_size: .
j_call: TRBJ2-7
d_call: .
v_call: TRBV4-2
cdr3_nt: TGTGCCAGCGGCCCCGGGCGCCCCCGCGCCGAGCAGTACTTC
cdr3_aa: CASGPGRPRAEQYF

clone_size: few
j_call: TRBJ1-5
d_call: .
v_call: TRBV4-1
cdr3_nt: TGCGCCAGCAGCCGAGGACCGGGACTCATAGTAGGTCAGCCCCAGCATTTT
cdr3_aa: CASSRGPGLIVGQPQHF

clone_size: .
j_call: TRBJ1-2
d_call: TRBD1
v_call: TRBV30
cdr3_nt: TGTGCCTCGATGGACAGGGCAAACTATGGCTACACCTTC
cdr3_aa: CASMDRANYGYTF

clone_size: few
j_call: TRBJ2-7
d_call: .
v_call: TRBV15
cdr3_nt: TGTGCCACCAGCAGAGATGACGGAGGAGGCTACGAGCAGTACTTC
cdr3_aa: CATSRDDGGGYEQYF

clone_size: many
j_call: TRBJ1-2
d_call: .
v_call: TRBV7-8
cdr3_nt: TGTGCCAGCAGCTTAGGCGGACAAGACGGCTCCTATGGCTACACCTTC
cdr3_aa: CASSLGGQDGSYGYTF

clone_size: .
j_call: TRBJ2-3
d_call: TRBD2
v_call: TRBV11-2
cdr3_nt: TGTGCCAGCAGCTTAATCGTGCGGGGGGAAAGCACAGATACGCAGTATTTT
cdr3_aa: CASSLIVRGESTDTQYF

clone_size: .
j_call: TRBJ2-5
d_call: TRBD1
v_call: TRBV7-2
cdr3_nt: TGTGCCAGCAGCAACCGGGACAGAGACATTCAAGAGACCCAGTACTTC
cdr3_aa: CASSNRDRDIQETQYF

clone_size: .
j_call: TRBJ2-7
d_call: .
v_call: TRBV7-2
cdr3_nt: TGTGCCAGCAGCTTAGAAGTTGGGTGCTCTTTCGAGCAGTACTTC
cdr3_aa: CASSLEVGCSFEQYF

clone_size: .
j_call: TRBJ2-3
d_call: .
v_call: TRBV7-3
cdr3_nt: TGTGCCAGCAGCTCAGGAGCGAGGTCAGATACGCAGTATTTT
cdr3_aa: CASSSGARSDTQYF

clone_size: many
j_call: TRBJ2-3
d_call: TRBD1
v_call: TRBV6-1
cdr3_nt: TGTGCCAGCGACAGGGGCTACACAGATACGCAGTATTTT
cdr3_aa: CASDRGYTDTQYF

clone_size: .
j_call: TRBJ2-5
d_call: .
v_call: TRBV14
cdr3_nt: TGTGCCAGCAGCCAAGCCCGACAGACCCAGTACTTC
cdr3_aa: CASSQARQTQYF

clone_size: .
j_call: TRBJ2-1
d_call: TRBD2
v_call: TRBV29-1
cdr3_nt: TGCAGCGTTGAACATAGCGGGAACTCCTACAATGAGCAGTTCTTC
cdr3_aa: CSVEHSGNSYNEQFF

clone_size: many
j_call: TRBJ2-5
d_call: TRBD2
v_call: TRBV12-3/TRBV12-4
cdr3_nt: TGTGCCAGCAGTTTTGGCCTAGCGGGGGTCCAAGAGACCCAGTACTTC
cdr3_aa: CASSFGLAGVQETQYF

clone_size: many
j_call: TRBJ2-2
d_call: TRBD2
v_call: TRBV27
cdr3_nt: TGTGCCAGCAGTTACGAGCGGGAGGGCCTCGGGGAGCTGTTTTTT
cdr3_aa: CASSYEREGLGELFF

clone_size: few
j_call: TRBJ2-7
d_call: .
v_call: TRBV7-6
cdr3_nt: TGTGCCAGCAGCCGAGGATCGGCATACACCTACGAGCAGTACTTC
cdr3_aa: CASSRGSAYTYEQYF

clone_size: few
j_call: TRBJ1-4
d_call: .
v_call: TRBV20-1
cdr3_nt: TGCAGTGCTAGCACAGGGCCCAATGAAAAACTGTTTTTT
cdr3_aa: CSASTGPNEKLFF

clone_size: few
j_call: TRBJ2-7
d_call: TRBD2
v_call: TRBV7-2
cdr3_nt: TGTGCCAGCAGCCGACAAGGGGCGGGAGGTACCCACGAGCAGTACTTC
cdr3_aa: CASSRQGAGGTHEQYF

clone_size: .
j_call: TRBJ2-3
d_call: .
v_call: TRBV6-5
cdr3_nt: TGTGCCAGCAGTTACGGCAGCCTCGGCCCAGATACGCAGTATTTT
cdr3_aa: CASSYGSLGPDTQYF

clone_size: few
j_call: TRBJ2-5
d_call: .
v_call: TRBV12-3/TRBV12-4
cdr3_nt: TGTGCCAGCAGTCGACCCCGGTCGGTAGAGACCCAGTACTTC
cdr3_aa: CASSRPRSVETQYF